This T cell receptor beta chain came from a study of blood T cells in healthy people across ages (dated by TCRdb to the mid-2010s). Notes on the research overall: In model experiments, roughly one uniquely barcoded TCR beta cDNA molecule per two T cells was captured by template switching. To track age-related changes in TCR beta repertoire diversity, the study relied on deep sequencing normalized with unique cDNA molecular identifiers. The donors were divided into four age groups: young (average roughly 15 years), middle-aged (about 39), aged (62) and long-lived (nearly 85). To avoid experimental bias, donors of different ages were randomly spread across the sequencing lanes. For two donors (one aged 18 to 29 and one aged 80 or older), the study analyzed two additional independent replicas of 1 million unique cDNA reads from the same blood draw. General findings and caveats noted by the study authors: Because the CMV infection status of the donors was unknown, age-related changes in expanded clonotypes may potentially have been confounded. Estimates of total diversity based on one million sequenced T cells were regarded as lower bounds and as underestimates. There was a strong correlation between observed TCR beta diversity and the percentage of naive T cells measured by flow cytometry. The long-lived group showed more naive CD4+ T cells, fewer expanded clones and increased TCR diversity than the aged group, suggesting age selection. As age increased, observed TCR beta diversity per million T cells dropped in a roughly linear way, and a significant reduction was already evident by age 40. Because profiling used bulk unsorted PBMCs, naive and antigen-experienced compartments could not be compared conclusively.

The CDR3 sequence holds 12 residues, the cysteine and phenylalanine included. Only the CDR3 DNA is retained, 36 bases long and in frame from the first base. The junction carries 7 bases between V and J, which are trimmed by 4 bases and 4 bases respectively. CDR1 and CDR2 are read off the germline V gene as SNHLY and FYNNEI. Systemically healthy Caucasian individuals from Russia, roughly 40 in total and aged roughly 6 to 100 years, were included as donors. Each donor gave 8.5 to 10 milliliters of peripheral blood, collected into EDTA-treated Vacutainer tubes. Ficoll-Paque density-gradient centrifugation was used to isolate PBMCs, with at least 6.5 million per sample. Total RNA, at least 5.5 micrograms per sample, was extracted from PBMCs with Trizol reagent. Naive CD45RAhigh/CD27high T cell percentages were measured by flow cytometry on a PBMC aliquot from every donor. This clonotype has only a few counts. The antigen this receptor binds is unknown. No quality values exist for individual bases; no much larger clone is one base distant.

The library was generated by 5' RACE. For sequencing, an Illumina HiSeq 2500 was employed. A second PCR of about 7 to 12 cycles was performed with a sample-barcoded 5' primer and a J-beta primer mix. A template-switch 5' adaptor carrying 12 random nucleotides introduced a unique molecular identifier onto each TCR beta cDNA molecule. At least 3 million CDR3-containing paired-end reads were obtained from each sample. First-strand cDNA was synthesized from all RNA with the Mint cDNA synthesis kit, primed by a TRBC-specific oligonucleotide. Following uracil-DNA glycosylase treatment, a first 18-cycle PCR with universal primers M1SS and BC2_uni_R was performed on all cDNA. For the original study's pipeline: Normalization of each sample was performed by random selection of 1 million high-quality reads, each carrying a distinct molecular identifier. Reads with shared molecular identifiers were discarded instead of being binned into consensus sequences. MiTCR, set to a Q25 quality threshold and the strictest error-elimination algorithm, was used for CDR3 identification, clonotype clustering and error correction. A nonparametric unseen species model with Euler transformation was used to estimate a lower bound on total TCR beta diversity. TCRdb applied fastp at Q25 and MiXCR to the public reads, then kept only in-frame beta chains. Each CDR3 protein appears once, grouped with its most common genes and DNA. TCRdb's processing, not the study's, gives the V and J calls here. This sample is represented by approximately 290,000 distinct CDR3 sequences; roughly 26% of them were singletons. Together, the top ten hold 29% of the sample.

This sequence uses TRBV2 and TRBJ2-5; the D gene is not confidently resolved. The sample comprised blood. The receptor's source is a woman in her sixties or seventies in good health. The nucleotide sequence is given as TGTGCCAGCAGTGTAAAGGGAGAGACCCAGTACTTC. This codes for CASSVKGETQYF.